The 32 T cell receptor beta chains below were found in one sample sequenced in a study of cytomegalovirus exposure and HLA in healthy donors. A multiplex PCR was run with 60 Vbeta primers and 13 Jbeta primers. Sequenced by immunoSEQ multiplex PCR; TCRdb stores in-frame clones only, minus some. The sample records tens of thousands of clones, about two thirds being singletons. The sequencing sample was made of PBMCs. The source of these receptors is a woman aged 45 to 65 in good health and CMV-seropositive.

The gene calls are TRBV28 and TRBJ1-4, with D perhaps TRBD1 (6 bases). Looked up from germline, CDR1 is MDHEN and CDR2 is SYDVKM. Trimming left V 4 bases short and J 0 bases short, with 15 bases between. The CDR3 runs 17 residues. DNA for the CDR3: TGTGCCAGCAGTTCAAAATTAGGGGGAACAACTAATGAAAAACTGTTTTTT. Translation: CASSSKLGGTTNEKLFF.

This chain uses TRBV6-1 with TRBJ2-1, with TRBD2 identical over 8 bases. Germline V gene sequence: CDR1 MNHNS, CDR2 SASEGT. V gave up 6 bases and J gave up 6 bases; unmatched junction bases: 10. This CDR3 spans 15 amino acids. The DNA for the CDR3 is TGTGCCAGCAGACATCCCTCTCGGGGGGGCAATGAGCAGTTCTTC. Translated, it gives CASRHPSRGGNEQFF.

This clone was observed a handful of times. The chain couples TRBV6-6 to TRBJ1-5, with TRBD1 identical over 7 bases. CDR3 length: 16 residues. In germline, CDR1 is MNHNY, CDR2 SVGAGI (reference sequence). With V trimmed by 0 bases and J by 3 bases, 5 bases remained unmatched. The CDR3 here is CASSYSIRGYNQPQHF. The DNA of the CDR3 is TGTGCCAGCAGTTACTCGATCAGGGGGTACAATCAGCCCCAGCATTTT.

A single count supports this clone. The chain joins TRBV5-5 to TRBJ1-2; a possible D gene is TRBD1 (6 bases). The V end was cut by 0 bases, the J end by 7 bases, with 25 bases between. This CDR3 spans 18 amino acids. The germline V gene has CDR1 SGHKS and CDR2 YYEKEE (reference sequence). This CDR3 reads CASSLAATGSNRWSGYTF. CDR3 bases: TGTGCCAGCAGCTTGGCGGCGACAGGAAGTAATCGGTGGAGTGGCTACACCTTC.

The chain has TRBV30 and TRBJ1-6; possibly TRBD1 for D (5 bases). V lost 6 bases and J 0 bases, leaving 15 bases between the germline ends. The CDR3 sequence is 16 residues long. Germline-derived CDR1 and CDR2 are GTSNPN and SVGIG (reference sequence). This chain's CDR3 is CACQGFSSSYNSPLHF. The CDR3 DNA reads TGTGCCTGCCAGGGATTCTCGAGCTCCTATAATTCACCCCTCCACTTT. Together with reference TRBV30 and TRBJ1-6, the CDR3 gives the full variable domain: SQTIHQWPATLVQPVGSPLSLECTVEGTSNPNLYWYRQAAGRGLQLLFYSVGIGQISSEVPQNLSASRPQDRQFILSSKKLLLSDSGFYLCACQGFSSSYNSPLHFGNGTRLTVT.

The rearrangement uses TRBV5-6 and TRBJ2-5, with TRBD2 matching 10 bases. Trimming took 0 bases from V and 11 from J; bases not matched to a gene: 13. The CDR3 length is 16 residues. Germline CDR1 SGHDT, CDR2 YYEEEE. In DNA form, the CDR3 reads TGTGCCAGCAGCTTGGGTAGCGGGGGGTCAACTAGGGAGCAGTACTTC. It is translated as CASSLGSGGSTREQYF.

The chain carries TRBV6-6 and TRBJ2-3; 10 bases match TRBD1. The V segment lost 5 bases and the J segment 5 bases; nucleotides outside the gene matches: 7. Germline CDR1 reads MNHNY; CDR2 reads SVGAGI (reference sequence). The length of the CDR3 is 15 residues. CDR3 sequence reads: CASSLEGQGIDTQYF. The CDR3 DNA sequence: TGTGCCAGCAGTCTGGAGGGACAGGGGATAGATACGCAGTATTTT.

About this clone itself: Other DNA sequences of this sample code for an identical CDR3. CDR3 bases: TGCAGCGTTACCCAGGGTGGGAACACTGAAGCTTTCTTT. It is translated as CSVTQGGNTEAFF. The chain joins TRBV29-1 to TRBJ1-1; the D gene is possibly TRBD1 (5 bases). Deletions cut 5 bases from V and 1 base from J, with 11 bases between. CDR1 SQVTM and CDR2 ANQGSEA come from the germline V gene. This CDR3 has 13 residues.

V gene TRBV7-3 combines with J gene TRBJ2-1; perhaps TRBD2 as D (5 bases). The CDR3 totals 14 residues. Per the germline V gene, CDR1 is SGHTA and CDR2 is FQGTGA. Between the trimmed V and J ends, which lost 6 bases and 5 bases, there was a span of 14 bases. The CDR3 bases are TGTGCCAGCAGTCCCGGACTGGTAGACAATGAGCAGTTCTTC. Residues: CASSPGLVDNEQFF.

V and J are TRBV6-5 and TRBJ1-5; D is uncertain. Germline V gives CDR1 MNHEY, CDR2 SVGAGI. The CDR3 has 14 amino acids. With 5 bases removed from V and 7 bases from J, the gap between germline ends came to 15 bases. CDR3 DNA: TGTGCCAGCAGTGAATGGGGTAGCGGGCAGCCCCAGCATTTT. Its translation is CASSEWGSGQPQHF.

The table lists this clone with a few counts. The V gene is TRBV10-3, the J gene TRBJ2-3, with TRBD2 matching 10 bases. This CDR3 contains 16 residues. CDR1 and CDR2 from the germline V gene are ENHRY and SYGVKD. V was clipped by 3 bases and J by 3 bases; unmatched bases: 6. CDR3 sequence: CAISELLAGSTDTQYF. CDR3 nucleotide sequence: TGTGCCATCAGTGAACTACTAGCGGGGAGTACAGATACGCAGTATTTT.

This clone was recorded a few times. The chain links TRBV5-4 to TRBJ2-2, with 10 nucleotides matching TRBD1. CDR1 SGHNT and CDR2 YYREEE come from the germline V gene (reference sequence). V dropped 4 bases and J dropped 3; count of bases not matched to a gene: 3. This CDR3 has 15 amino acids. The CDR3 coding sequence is TGTGCCAGCAGCCGCGGACAGGGGGACACCGGGGAGCTGTTTTTT. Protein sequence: CASSRGQGDTGELFF.

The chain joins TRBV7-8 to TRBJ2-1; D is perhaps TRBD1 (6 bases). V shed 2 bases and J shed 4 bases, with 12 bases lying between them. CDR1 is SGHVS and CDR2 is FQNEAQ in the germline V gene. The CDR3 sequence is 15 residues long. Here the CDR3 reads CASSLPGTFYNEQFF. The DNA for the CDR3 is TGTGCCAGCAGCTTACCGGGGACATTTTACAATGAGCAGTTCTTC.

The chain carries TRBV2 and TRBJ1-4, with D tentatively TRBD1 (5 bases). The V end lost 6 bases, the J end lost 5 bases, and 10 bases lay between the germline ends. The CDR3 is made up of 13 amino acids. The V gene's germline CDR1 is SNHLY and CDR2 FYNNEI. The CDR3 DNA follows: TGTGCCAGCAGACTAAGACAGAATGAAAAACTGTTTTTT. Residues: CASRLRQNEKLFF.

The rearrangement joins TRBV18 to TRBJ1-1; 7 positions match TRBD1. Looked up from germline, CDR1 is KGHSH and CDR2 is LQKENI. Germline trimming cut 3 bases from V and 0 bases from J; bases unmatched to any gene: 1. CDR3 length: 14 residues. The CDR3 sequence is CASSPDRLNTEAFF. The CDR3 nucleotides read TGTGCCAGCTCACCGGACAGGTTGAACACTGAAGCTTTCTTT.

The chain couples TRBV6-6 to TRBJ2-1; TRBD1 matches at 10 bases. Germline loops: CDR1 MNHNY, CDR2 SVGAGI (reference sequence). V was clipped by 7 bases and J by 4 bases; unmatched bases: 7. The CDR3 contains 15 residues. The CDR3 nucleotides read TGTGCCAGCACTCTGACAGGGGGCCATTACAATGAGCAGTTCTTC. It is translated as CASTLTGGHYNEQFF.

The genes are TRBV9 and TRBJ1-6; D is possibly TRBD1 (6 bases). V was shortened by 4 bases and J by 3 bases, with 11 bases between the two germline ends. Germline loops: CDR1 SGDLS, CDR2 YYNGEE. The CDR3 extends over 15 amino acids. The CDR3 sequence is CASSLRTVYNSPLHF. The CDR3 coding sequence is TGTGCCAGCAGCTTACGGACAGTCTATAATTCACCCCTCCACTTT. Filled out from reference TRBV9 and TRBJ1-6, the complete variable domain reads DSGVTQTPKHLITATGQRVTLRCSPRSGDLSVYWYQQSLDQGLQFLIQYYNGEERAKGNILERFSAQQFPDLHSELNLSSLELGDSALYFCASSLRTVYNSPLHFGNGTRLTVT.

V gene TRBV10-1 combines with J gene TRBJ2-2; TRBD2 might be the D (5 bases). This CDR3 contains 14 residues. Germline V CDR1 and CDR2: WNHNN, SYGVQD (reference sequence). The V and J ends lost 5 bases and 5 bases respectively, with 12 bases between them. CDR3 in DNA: TGCGCCAGCAGTCCCCGGACTGCTACCGGGGAGCTGTTTTTT. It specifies CASSPRTATGELFF.

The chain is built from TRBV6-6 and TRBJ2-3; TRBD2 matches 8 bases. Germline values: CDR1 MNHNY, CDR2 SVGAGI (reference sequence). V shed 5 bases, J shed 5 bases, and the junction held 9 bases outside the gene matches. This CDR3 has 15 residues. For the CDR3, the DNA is TGTGCCAGCAGTCCTCGGAGCGGGGGATTAGATACGCAGTATTTT. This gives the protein CASSPRSGGLDTQYF.

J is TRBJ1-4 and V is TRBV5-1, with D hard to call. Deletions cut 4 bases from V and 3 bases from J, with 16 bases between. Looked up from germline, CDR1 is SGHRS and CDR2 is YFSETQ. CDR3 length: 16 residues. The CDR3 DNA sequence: TGCGCCAGCAGCCTCTCGACGAGAACAGCTAATGAAAAACTGTTTTTT. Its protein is CASSLSTRTANEKLFF. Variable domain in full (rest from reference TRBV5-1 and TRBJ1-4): KAGVTQTPRYLIKTRGQQVTLSCSPISGHRSVSWYQQTPGQGLQFLFEYFSETQRNKGNFPGRFSGRQFSNSRSEMNVSTLELGDSALYLCASSLSTRTANEKLFFGSGTQLSVL.

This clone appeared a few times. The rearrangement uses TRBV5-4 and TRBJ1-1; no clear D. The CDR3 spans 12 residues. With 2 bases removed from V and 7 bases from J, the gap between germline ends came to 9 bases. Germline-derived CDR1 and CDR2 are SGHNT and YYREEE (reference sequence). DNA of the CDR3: TGTGCCAGCAGCTTTTACGGCGGTGAAGCTTTCTTT. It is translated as CASSFYGGEAFF.

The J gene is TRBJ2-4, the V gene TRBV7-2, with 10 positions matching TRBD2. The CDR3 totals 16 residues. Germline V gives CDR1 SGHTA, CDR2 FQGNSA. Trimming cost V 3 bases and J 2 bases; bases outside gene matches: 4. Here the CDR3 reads CASSFGLAETKNIQYF. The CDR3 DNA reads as TGTGCCAGCAGCTTCGGACTAGCGGAAACCAAAAACATTCAGTACTTC.

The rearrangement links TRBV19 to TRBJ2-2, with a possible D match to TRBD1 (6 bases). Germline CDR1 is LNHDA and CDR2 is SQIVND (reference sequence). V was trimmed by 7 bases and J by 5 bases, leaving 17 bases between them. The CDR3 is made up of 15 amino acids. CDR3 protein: CASTPSDRRTGELFF. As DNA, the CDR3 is TGTGCCAGTACCCCCTCGGACAGACGAACCGGGGAGCTGTTTTTT. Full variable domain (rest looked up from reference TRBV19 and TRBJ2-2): DGGITQSPKYLFRKEGQNVTLSCEQNLNHDAMYWYRQDPGQGLRLIYYSQIVNDFQKGDIAEGYSVSREKKESFPLTVTSAQKNPTAFYLCASTPSDRRTGELFFGEGSRLTVL.

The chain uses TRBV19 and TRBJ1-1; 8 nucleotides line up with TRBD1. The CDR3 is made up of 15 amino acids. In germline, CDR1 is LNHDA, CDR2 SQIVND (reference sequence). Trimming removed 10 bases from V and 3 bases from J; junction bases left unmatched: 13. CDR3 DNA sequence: TGTGCCACCCTACCCCGGACAGGGAGGGACACTGAAGCTTTCTTT. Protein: CATLPRTGRDTEAFF.

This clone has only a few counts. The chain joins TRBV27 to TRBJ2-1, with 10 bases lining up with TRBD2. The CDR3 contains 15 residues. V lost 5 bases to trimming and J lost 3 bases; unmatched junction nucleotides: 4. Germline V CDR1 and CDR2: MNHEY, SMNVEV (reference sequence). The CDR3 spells CASSKSGGGYNEQFF. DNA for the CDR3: TGTGCCAGCAGTAAGAGCGGGGGGGGCTACAATGAGCAGTTCTTC.

In DNA, the CDR3 is TGCGCCAGCAGCCAAGACCCACATCCTCTCAACTATGGCTACACCTTC. Its protein is CASSQDPHPLNYGYTF. The V gene is TRBV4-1, the J gene TRBJ1-2, with unresolved D. The CDR3 has 16 amino acids. Trimming took 0 bases from V and 2 from J, leaving 13 bases between them. Germline lookup yields CDR1 MGHRA and CDR2 YSYEKL.

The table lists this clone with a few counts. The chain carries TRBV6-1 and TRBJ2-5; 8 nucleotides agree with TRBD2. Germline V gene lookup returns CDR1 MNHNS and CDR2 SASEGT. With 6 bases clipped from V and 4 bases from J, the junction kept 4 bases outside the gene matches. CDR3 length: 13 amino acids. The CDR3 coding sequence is TGTGCCAGCAGAAGGACTAGCCTAGAGACCCAGTACTTC. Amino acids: CASRRTSLETQYF.

The CDR3 loop reads CASSAVTGDRYGYTF. The CDR3 DNA is TGCGCCAGCAGCGCCGTTACAGGGGATCGCTATGGCTACACCTTC. The chain employs TRBV5-1 and TRBJ1-2, with TRBD1 identical over 7 bases. This CDR3 spans 15 amino acids. Per the germline V gene, CDR1 is SGHRS and CDR2 is YFSETQ. V shed 4 bases and J 4 bases; nucleotides not matched to a gene: 10.

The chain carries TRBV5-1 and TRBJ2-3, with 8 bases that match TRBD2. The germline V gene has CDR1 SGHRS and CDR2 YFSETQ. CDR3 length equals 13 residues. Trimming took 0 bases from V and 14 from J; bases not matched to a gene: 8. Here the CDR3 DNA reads TGCGCCAGCAGCTTGGAGAATAGCGGGGAGACGTATTTT. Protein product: CASSLENSGETYF.

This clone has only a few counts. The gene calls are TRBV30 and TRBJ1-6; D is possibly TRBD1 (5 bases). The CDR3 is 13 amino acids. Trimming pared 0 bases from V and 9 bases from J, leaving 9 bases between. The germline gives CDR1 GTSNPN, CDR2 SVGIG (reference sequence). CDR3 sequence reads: CAWSVQEGSPLHF. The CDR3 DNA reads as TGTGCCTGGAGTGTACAGGAGGGTTCACCCCTCCACTTT.

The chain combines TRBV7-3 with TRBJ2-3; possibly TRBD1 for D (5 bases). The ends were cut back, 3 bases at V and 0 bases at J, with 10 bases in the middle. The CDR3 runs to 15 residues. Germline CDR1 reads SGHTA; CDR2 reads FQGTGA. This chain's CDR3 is CASSFVGQSTDTQYF. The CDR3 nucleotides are TGTGCCAGCAGCTTTGTAGGACAAAGCACAGATACGCAGTATTTT.

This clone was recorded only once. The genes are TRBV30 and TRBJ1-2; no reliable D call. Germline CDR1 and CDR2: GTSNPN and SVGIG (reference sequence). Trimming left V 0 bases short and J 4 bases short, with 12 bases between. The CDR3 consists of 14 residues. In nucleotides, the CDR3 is TGTGCCTGGAGTGTACGCAGTCTTTTCTATGGCTACACCTTC. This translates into CAWSVRSLFYGYTF.